This T cell receptor beta chain was recorded in a study of glioma-infiltrating T cells. The iRepertoire nested amplicon-rescue multiplex PCR amplified TCR alpha and beta CDR3s from RNA. For one-step reverse transcription and amplification, 100-400 ng of tissue mRNA or PBMC total RNA was used. TCRdb re-called the multiplex PCR reads through MiXCR, storing one row per CDR3 protein. The table lists approximately 120,000 distinct CDR3 sequences, 20% to 25% of them singletons. CDR1 and CDR2 from the germline V gene are SGHVS and FNYEAQ. The CDR3 is made up of 12 amino acids. As to this clonotype: A much more abundant neighbour one base away suggests this may be a read error.

This TCR was recovered from a human donor with low-grade glioma or glioblastoma, undergoing nonglioma brain surgery, or in good health (not recorded which). V usage is TRBV7-6 and J usage is TRBJ2-2; D unresolved. Sequencing was carried out using glioma tissue, nonneoplastic brain tissue, or PBMCs (not recorded which). CDR3 amino acids: CASGLVAGELFF. The CDR3 DNA reads as TGTGCCAGCGGCTTAGTGGCCGGGGAGCTGTTTTTT.